This T cell receptor beta chain was documented in a study of blood T cells in healthy people across ages. Caucasian, healthy and from Russia, the donors were aged between about 6 and 90. Drawing of peripheral blood yielded about 10 milliliters from each donor. On this clonotype: Its antigen is undetermined.

Primers used in a second PCR of about 7 to 12 cycles were a sample-barcoded 5' primer and a J-beta primer mix. TCRdb passed the 5' RACE reads through MiXCR, listing each CDR3 protein once. Of fewer than 950,000 distinct CDR3 sequences in the sample, roughly 53% were seen once. Findings and limits, study-wide: Unsorted PBMC material precluded a definitive naive versus antigen-experienced comparison.

Germline V CDR1 and CDR2: DFQATT, SNEGSKA (reference sequence). V was shortened by 0 bases and J by 2 bases, with 18 bases between the two germline ends. The CDR3 runs 17 residues. This TCR was sampled from a man older than 75 in good health. Sample: blood. The genes are TRBV20-1 and TRBJ2-3; the D gene could be TRBD1 or TRBD2 (5 bases each). CDR3 sequence (DNA): TGCAGTGCTAGAGACCCGAACGGGGCCTCGACCACAGATACGCAGTATTTT. The encoded protein is CSARDPNGASTTDTQYF.